These T cell receptor beta chains were read from a single sample in a study of T-cell reconstitution after alpha-beta-depleted transplantation in children. Using its own MiXCR run on the PCR reads, TCRdb lists one record per CDR3 protein. The table records approximately 200,000 distinct CDR3 sequences, more than 14% of them present only once. The material was PBMCs from the stem cell graft donor, obtained from the stem cell graft. The source of these receptors is a human donor who donated a stem cell graft to a child with acute lymphoblastic leukemia. The CDR3 runs from the conserved cysteine through the conserved F or W. The order of the fields is J gene, CDR3 length, D gene, V gene, clone size, CDR3 DNA, CDR3 protein. The D gene is left open where the match is weak. For some rows the clone size is stated as once, few or many, or as a class when expanded; others skip it.

TRBJ1-2,14,.,TRBV10-3,many,TGTGCCATTCGACTTGGGGCGGGCCCAAGTGGCTACACCTTC,CAIRLGAGPSGYTF
TRBJ1-5,13,.,TRBV29-1,many,TGCAGCGTTGGTCACACCTACAATCAGCCCCAGCATTTT,CSVGHTYNQPQHF
TRBJ1-1,17,TRBD1,TRBV5-1,many,TGCGCCAGCAGCCCCCGGCTCTTAGGGGGCATGAACACTGAAGCTTTCTTT,CASSPRLLGGMNTEAFF
TRBJ1-5,16,.,TRBV12-3/TRBV12-4,many,TGTGCCAGCAGTTTAAAGCTTTCGGGTAGCAATCAGCCCCAGCATTTT,CASSLKLSGSNQPQHF
TRBJ2-2,15,.,TRBV12-3/TRBV12-4,.,TGTGCCAGCAGTGAGAGCGGGTTGTACACCGGGGAGCTGTTTTTT,CASSESGLYTGELFF
TRBJ2-1,16,.,TRBV5-1,many,TGCGCCAGCAGCTTGGCCGTGCTGGGGAGCTACAATGAGCAGTTCTTC,CASSLAVLGSYNEQFF
TRBJ2-5,15,TRBD2,TRBV7-9,many,TGTGCCAGCAGCACAGCGGGGGCCCGGAGTGAGACCCAGTACTTC,CASSTAGARSETQYF
TRBJ2-7,15,.,TRBV5-1,many,TGCGCCAGCCGCAGGGAACACGGGACAACCTACGAGCAGTACTTC,CASRREHGTTYEQYF
TRBJ1-1,13,.,TRBV11-2,few,TGTGCCAGCAGTTTTCCCGATAGACCAGGAGCTTTCTTT,CASSFPDRPGAFF
TRBJ2-7,14,.,TRBV19,many,TGTGCCAGTAGTATTCACGGTAGCGGCTACGAGCAGTACTTC,CASSIHGSGYEQYF
TRBJ1-1,14,TRBD1,TRBV2,many,TGTGCCAGCAGTGAGGGACAGCTGAACACTGAAGCTTTCTTT,CASSEGQLNTEAFF
TRBJ1-3,17,.,TRBV11-3,.,TGTGCCAGCAGCCCTTCCCCTACAAGGGACACTGGAAACACCATATATTTT,CASSPSPTRDTGNTIYF
TRBJ1-2,14,.,TRBV12-3/TRBV12-4,many,TGTGCCAGCAGTAAAGACGCAAGTAACTATGGCTACACCTTC,CASSKDASNYGYTF
TRBJ1-3,12,.,TRBV29-1,many,TGCAGCGCCGGGGGGGCTGGAAACACCATATATTTT,CSAGGAGNTIYF
TRBJ2-2,18,TRBD2,TRBV28,many,TGTGCCAGCACCCGGGCCTCCGCGAGACTAGCGGGCACCGGGGAGCTGTTTTTT,CASTRASARLAGTGELFF
TRBJ1-2,13,.,TRBV5-4,many,TGTGCCAGCAGCCCATGGACTGACTATGGCTACACCTTC,CASSPWTDYGYTF
TRBJ2-5,16,TRBD1,TRBV28,many,TGTGCCAGTAGTCGTCCGGGACAGGGGGTAATAGAGACCCAGTACTTC,CASSRPGQGVIETQYF
TRBJ2-3,11,.,TRBV29-1,.,TGCAGCGACACCGTTGGGGATACGCAGTATTTT,CSDTVGDTQYF
TRBJ2-5,11,.,TRBV12-3/TRBV12-4,many,TGTGCCAGCAGTTTGGACCACTACCAGTACTTC,CASSLDHYQYF
TRBJ2-5,18,TRBD2,TRBV18,many,TGTGCCAGCTCACCTGTAAGAACCGGGACTAGCGGGAGAGAGACCCAGTACTTC,CASSPVRTGTSGRETQYF
TRBJ1-1,14,.,TRBV18,many,TGTGCCAGCTCACCACAGGGGAGGAATACTGAAGCTTTCTTT,CASSPQGRNTEAFF
TRBJ1-1,16,.,TRBV21-1,many,TGTGCCAGCAGCAAATCTATCAAGGGGGAGAACACTGAAGCTTTCTTT,CASSKSIKGENTEAFF
TRBJ2-1,16,TRBD2,TRBV11-1,many,TGTGCCAGCAGTTCTCACGGGACTAGCGGGATCGATGAGCAGTTCTTC,CASSSHGTSGIDEQFF
TRBJ1-2,17,.,TRBV5-6,many,TGTGCCAGCAGCTTGGAGATGCGGGGCAGGGGAGGCTATGGCTACACCTTC,CASSLEMRGRGGYGYTF
TRBJ1-5,12,.,TRBV12-3/TRBV12-4,many,TGTGCCAGCAGTTTTTTGGGTCAGCCCCAGCATTTT,CASSFLGQPQHF
TRBJ2-1,14,.,TRBV29-1,many,TGCAGCGTTGTGAGGCAGGGCAGGGTCAATGAGCAGTTCTTC,CSVVRQGRVNEQFF
TRBJ1-2,13,.,TRBV6-6,few,TGTGCCAGCAGTTACGAGGCGAACTATGGCTACACCTTC,CASSYEANYGYTF
TRBJ2-6,17,.,TRBV18,.,TGTGCCAGCTCACCACAGGGCAGCGGATCTGGGGCCGACGTCCTGACTTTC,CASSPQGSGSGADVLTF
TRBJ1-1,14,.,TRBV12-3/TRBV12-4,.,TGTGCCAGCAGGCCAACGGGACCGGGGGCTGAAGCTTTCTTT,CASRPTGPGAEAFF
TRBJ1-5,16,.,TRBV25-1,.,TGTGCCAGCAGTGCCCAGGGTTCCCCTAGGAATCAGCCCCAGCATTTT,CASSAQGSPRNQPQHF
TRBJ2-7,12,.,TRBV5-1,.,TGCGCCAGGACCGGGGCCGGCAGCGAGCAGTACTTC,CARTGAGSEQYF
TRBJ1-1,14,.,TRBV7-8,many,TGTGCCAGCAGCTTATATCACGCTGGGGATGAAGCTTTCTTT,CASSLYHAGDEAFF
TRBJ2-1,16,.,TRBV7-2,few,TGTGCCAGCAGCTTAGCATTGGGCGTGGGCTACAATGAGCAGTTCTTC,CASSLALGVGYNEQFF
TRBJ2-1,17,TRBD2,TRBV15,many,TGTGCCACCAGCAGAGATGCTGGTGGACTAGCGCACAATGAGCAGTTCTTC,CATSRDAGGLAHNEQFF
TRBJ2-7,16,TRBD2,TRBV12-3/TRBV12-4,many,TGTGCCAGCAGTCCAGAATCTAGCGGCCTCTCCTACGAGCAGTACTTC,CASSPESSGLSYEQYF
TRBJ2-3,14,.,TRBV12-3/TRBV12-4,many,TGTGCCAGCAGTTTACCTAGAAGCACAGATACGCAGTATTTT,CASSLPRSTDTQYF
TRBJ2-5,13,.,TRBV20-1,many,TGCAGTGCTCGAAGCCTGGGTGGGGAGACCCAGTACTTC,CSARSLGGETQYF
TRBJ2-1,13,.,TRBV11-2,many,TGTGCCAGCAGCTTAGATCAAATCAATGAGCAGTTCTTC,CASSLDQINEQFF
TRBJ2-3,20,TRBD2,TRBV20-1,many,TGCAGTGCTAGGAAAAAGGGACTAGCGGGACCTCTTTGGAACACAGATACGCAGTATTTT,CSARKKGLAGPLWNTDTQYF
TRBJ1-2,13,TRBD1,TRBV20-1,many,TGTGGGACAGGGGTGCAGGGGGGCGATGGCTACACCTTC,CGTGVQGGDGYTF
TRBJ2-1,15,TRBD2,TRBV5-1,many,TGCGCCAGCCGCTCAAGCGGGGCCTACTACAATGAGCAGTTCTTC,CASRSSGAYYNEQFF
TRBJ2-1,19,TRBD2,TRBV7-9,few,TGTGCCAGCAGCCAGGGACTAGCGGGAGGGCCTAGGAGATACAATGAGCAGTTCTTC,CASSQGLAGGPRRYNEQFF
TRBJ2-1,13,TRBD2,TRBV5-1,many,TGCGCCAGCAGTTGGACTAGCGGGACCCACCAGTTCTTC,CASSWTSGTHQFF
TRBJ1-5,13,.,TRBV30,many,TGTGCCTGGAGCGTCCTGGGAGACCAGCCCCAGCATTTT,CAWSVLGDQPQHF
TRBJ1-1,14,.,TRBV28,many,TGTGCCAGCCTCTTTCGAGTCAGAGGCACTGAAGCTTTCTTT,CASLFRVRGTEAFF